One sample yielded the 30 T cell receptor beta chains listed below, sequenced in a study of PD-L1 blockade in urothelial cancer. Produced via immunoSEQ multiplex PCR; TCRdb's table is partial and in-frame only. This repertoire shows about 95,000 clones, roughly 87% found once; its top ten account for about 2%. Time point specified: pretreatment peripheral blood. Sample: PBMCs, taken around atezolizumab (anti-PD-L1) treatment. The receptor source for this set is a man aged 60 to 69 with urothelial cancer.

The V and J genes are TRBV18 and TRBJ2-1, with a possible D match to TRBD2 (5 bases). CDR3 length: 15 residues. Trimming took off 1 base at V and 9 bases at J, with 16 bases between the two ends. Germline CDR1 reads KGHSH; CDR2 reads LQKENI. The CDR3 nucleotides read TGTGCCAGCTCACCACAGAGCGGCACTAAGGGTGAGCAGTTCTTC. Translating gives CASSPQSGTKGEQFF. The complete variable domain, with remaining parts taken from reference TRBV18 and TRBJ2-1, reads NAGVMQNPRHLVRRRGQEARLRCSPMKGHSHVYWYRQLPEEGLKFMVYLQKENIIDESGMPKERFSAEFPKEGPSILRIQQVVRGDSAAYFCASSPQSGTKGEQFFGPGTRLTVL.

The V and J genes are TRBV19 and TRBJ1-2; no clear D gene. The length of the CDR3 is 16 residues. CDR1 is LNHDA and CDR2 is SQIVND in the germline V gene (reference sequence). The V and J ends lost 3 bases and 7 bases respectively, with 21 bases between them. The CDR3 reads CASSMVFASPVGGYTF. The DNA of the CDR3 is TGTGCCAGTAGTATGGTATTTGCTTCGCCCGTCGGTGGCTACACCTTC. The full variable domain, with the rest looked up from reference TRBV19 and TRBJ1-2, is DGGITQSPKYLFRKEGQNVTLSCEQNLNHDAMYWYRQDPGQGLRLIYYSQIVNDFQKGDIAEGYSVSREKKESFPLTVTSAQKNPTAFYLCASSMVFASPVGGYTFGSGTRLTVV.

This clone was seen only once. The V gene is TRBV5-1, the J gene TRBJ2-1; 12 bases match TRBD2. The germline gives CDR1 SGHRS, CDR2 YFSETQ. The CDR3 is made up of 18 amino acids. V was pared by 0 bases and J by 0 bases, with 4 bases of the junction left unmatched. The CDR3 loop reads CASSLVLAGGTSYNEQFF. The DNA for the CDR3 is TGCGCCAGCAGCTTGGTCCTAGCGGGAGGGACCTCCTACAATGAGCAGTTCTTC. The entire variable domain, with the rest obtained from reference TRBV5-1 and TRBJ2-1, is as follows: KAGVTQTPRYLIKTRGQQVTLSCSPISGHRSVSWYQQTPGQGLQFLFEYFSETQRNKGNFPGRFSGRQFSNSRSEMNVSTLELGDSALYLCASSLVLAGGTSYNEQFFGPGTRLTVL.

The rearrangement uses TRBV5-6 and TRBJ2-5, with D possibly being TRBD1 (6 bases). V lost 4 bases to trimming and J lost 5 bases, with 15 bases between them. The CDR3 has 14 amino acids. Germline-derived CDR1 and CDR2 are SGHDT and YYEEEE. This CDR3 is CASSPLTQGETQYF. In DNA form, the CDR3 reads TGTGCCAGCAGCCCCCTGACCCAGGGGGAGACCCAGTACTTC.

The sample holds one count of this clone. The rearrangement uses TRBV11-2 and TRBJ2-7; possible D gene TRBD2, 5 bases. The CDR3 is made up of 14 amino acids. Germline CDR1 reads SGHAT; CDR2 reads FQNNGV. Deletions cut 3 bases from V and 2 bases from J, with 11 bases between. Here the CDR3 reads CASSFGNAPYEQYF. CDR3 DNA sequence: TGTGCCAGCAGCTTCGGGAACGCGCCCTACGAGCAGTACTTC.

The table lists this clone with a count of one. V usage is TRBV5-6 and J usage is TRBJ1-6; TRBD1 matches 10 bases. V shed 4 bases and J 6 bases; nucleotides not matched to a gene: 4. From germline, CDR1 is SGHDT and CDR2 YYEEEE. The CDR3 is made up of 15 amino acids. The CDR3, as DNA: TGTGCCAGCAGCCGCCGGACAGGGGGTAATTCACCCCTCCACTTT. Translation: CASSRRTGGNSPLHF.

The CDR3 DNA reads as TGTGCCATCAGTGGGACTAGCGGGAGTCTTGATGAGCAGTTCTTC. Its protein is CAISGTSGSLDEQFF. The chain carries TRBV10-3 and TRBJ2-1; 13 bases match TRBD2. V lost 4 bases, J lost 8 bases, and 5 bases stayed unmatched. CDR3 size: 15 residues. Germline V gene data show CDR1 as ENHRY and CDR2 as SYGVKD.

This chain links TRBV7-9 with TRBJ1-4; D unresolved. Trimming stripped 5 bases from V and 0 bases from J, with 10 bases between. The CDR3 has 15 amino acids. Germline CDR1 SEHNR, CDR2 FQNEAQ (reference sequence). CDR3 residues: CASSQWGATNEKLFF. The CDR3 DNA follows: TGTGCCAGCAGCCAATGGGGAGCAACTAATGAAAAACTGTTTTTT.

As concerns this clone: Other DNA sequences from this sample encode an identical CDR3 as well. The chain has TRBV27 and TRBJ1-5, with unresolved D. CDR1 and CDR2 (germline): MNHEY, SMNVEV (reference sequence). The germline V and J ends were trimmed by 5 bases and 4 bases, with 6 bases remaining between them. The CDR3 is made up of 12 amino acids. CDR3 sequence (DNA): TGTGCCAGCAGTCCGCTAAATCAGCCCCAGCATTTT. Protein: CASSPLNQPQHF.

Written as DNA, the CDR3 is TGCGCCAGCAGCCCAGGGACAGGGGGTCCACCCCTCCACTTT. Its protein is CASSPGTGGPPLHF. The chain couples TRBV4-1 to TRBJ1-6; 11 bases agree with TRBD1. Germline CDR1 MGHRA, CDR2 YSYEKL. V lost 4 bases to trimming and J lost 11 bases; unmatched junction nucleotides: 4. CDR3 length: 14 residues.

The rearrangement uses TRBV7-2 and TRBJ2-1; perhaps TRBD1 as D (5 bases). This CDR3 comprises 17 residues. Germline CDR1 and CDR2: SGHTA and FQGNSA. V was shortened by 2 bases and J by 0 bases, with 14 bases between the two germline ends. CDR3 sequence (DNA): TGTGCCAGCAGCTTATCCAGGGTCTCCAGCTCCTACAATGAGCAGTTCTTC. Protein: CASSLSRVSSSYNEQFF.

The gene calls are TRBV7-8 and TRBJ2-1; 10 bases line up with TRBD2. This CDR3 comprises 18 residues. Germline V lookup: CDR1 SGHVS, CDR2 FQNEAQ. The ends lost 5 bases at V and 5 bases at J; junction bases unmatched: 15. The DNA for the CDR3 is TGTGCCAGCAGCCCACATGGACTAGCGGCGGTGCGGGACAATGAGCAGTTCTTC. The encoded protein is CASSPHGLAAVRDNEQFF.

The chain joins TRBV28 to TRBJ1-2; weak D call: TRBD1 (6 bases). The V and J ends lost 6 bases and 8 bases respectively, with 22 bases between them. CDR3 size: 15 residues. Germline lookup yields CDR1 MDHEN and CDR2 SYDVKM. This CDR3 reads CASRSPGSLQGGYTF. The DNA for the CDR3 is TGTGCCAGCAGGTCCCCAGGGTCCTTACAGGGAGGCTACACCTTC.

The chain is built from TRBV5-1 and TRBJ1-4; 7 bases line up with TRBD1. The V gene end was trimmed by 4 bases and the J gene end by 7 bases; junction bases not matched to a gene: 7. From germline, CDR1 is SGHRS and CDR2 YFSETQ. The CDR3 length is 14 residues. CDR3 coding DNA: TGCGCCAGCAGCCCACAGGGGTGGGGTGAAAAACTGTTTTTT. Translated: CASSPQGWGEKLFF.

This chain links TRBV7-2 with TRBJ2-5; 7 nucleotides match TRBD1. The CDR3 runs 14 residues. Trimming removed 4 bases from V and 1 base from J; junction bases left unmatched: 3. The germline V gene encodes CDR1 SGHTA and CDR2 FQGNSA. DNA of the CDR3: TGTGCCAGCAGCTGGGGGACAGTCCAAGAGACCCAGTACTTC. It specifies CASSWGTVQETQYF.

The V and J genes are TRBV28 and TRBJ1-2; 10 bases fit TRBD1. V gave up 4 bases and J gave up 7 bases; unmatched junction bases: 6. In germline, CDR1 is MDHEN, CDR2 SYDVKM. This CDR3 region has 14 residues. CDR3 nucleotide sequence: TGTGCCAGCAGTTCCGGACAGGGGGAACTTGGCTACACCTTC. Its protein product is CASSSGQGELGYTF.

This chain joins TRBV10-3 and TRBJ1-5; 8 nucleotides line up with TRBD1. Germline trimming cut 0 bases from V and 5 bases from J; bases unmatched to any gene: 3. Germline V gene lookup returns CDR1 ENHRY and CDR2 SYGVKD. This CDR3 region has 15 residues. The CDR3 region is CAISESKTGDQPQHF. The DNA for the CDR3 is TGTGCCATCAGTGAGTCGAAGACAGGGGATCAGCCCCAGCATTTT.

The V and J genes are TRBV5-1 and TRBJ1-1, with D perhaps matching TRBD1 (5 bases). CDR3 length: 17 residues. Germline CDR1 SGHRS, CDR2 YFSETQ. Trimming took 1 base from V and 0 from J, leaving 16 bases between them. CDR3 amino acids: CASSLRSPREVNTEAFF. In nucleotides, the CDR3 is TGCGCCAGCAGCTTGAGGTCACCCAGGGAGGTGAACACTGAAGCTTTCTTT.

The V call is TRBV5-8, the J call TRBJ1-1, with D unclear. Germline V CDR1 and CDR2: SGHTS, YDEGEE. Trimming pared 0 bases from V and 5 bases from J, leaving 14 bases between. This CDR3 region has 15 residues. The CDR3 DNA reads TGTGCCAGCAGCTTGGGGCTGAGCGGGGATACTGAAGCTTTCTTT. This sequence encodes CASSLGLSGDTEAFF.

Concerning this clone itself: The sample has other DNA sequences that encode this CDR3 too. The V call is TRBV7-2, the J call TRBJ1-1; D gene uncertain. With 1 base removed from V and 0 bases from J, the gap between germline ends came to 9 bases. Germline values: CDR1 SGHTA, CDR2 FQGNSA. This CDR3 is built from 15 residues. CDR3 region: CASSLGAGLNTEAFF. In DNA form, the CDR3 reads TGTGCCAGCAGCTTAGGCGCAGGCTTGAACACTGAAGCTTTCTTT.

The V and J genes are TRBV18 and TRBJ2-2, with TRBD2 as a possible D gene (6 bases). This CDR3 has 19 residues. Germline V gives CDR1 KGHSH, CDR2 LQKENI. V was cut by 1 base and J by 6 bases, with 24 bases left in between. The CDR3 reads CASSPQEGDGLFGAGELFF. DNA for the CDR3: TGTGCCAGCTCACCACAGGAGGGAGACGGTTTGTTTGGCGCCGGGGAGCTGTTTTTT.

This clone was detected only a few times. This chain uses TRBV2 with TRBJ1-5; TRBD1 might be the D (6 bases). Germline V gene lookup returns CDR1 SNHLY and CDR2 FYNNEI. Deletions cut 2 bases from V and 1 base from J, with 6 bases between. The CDR3 runs to 14 residues. CDR3 sequence reads: CASSERGSNQPQHF. CDR3 DNA sequence: TGTGCCAGCAGTGAAAGGGGGAGCAATCAGCCCCAGCATTTT.

This clone appeared once. The genes are TRBV5-4 and TRBJ1-2; 8 bases are a match to TRBD1. CDR3 size: 16 residues. Trimming at V came to 5 bases and at J to 6 bases, leaving 15 bases not matched to a gene. Germline V gene lookup returns CDR1 SGHNT and CDR2 YYREEE (reference sequence). The chain's CDR3 is CASSPGQDVVGDGYTF. CDR3 coding DNA: TGTGCCAGCAGTCCGGGACAGGATGTTGTTGGGGATGGCTACACCTTC.

This chain links TRBV19 with TRBJ1-4, with TRBD1 identical over 10 bases. With V trimmed by 7 bases and J by 5 bases, 7 bases remained unmatched. This CDR3 has 15 residues. Germline CDR1 is LNHDA and CDR2 is SQIVND (reference sequence). This CDR3 is CASNDPGQGNEKLFF. In nucleotides, the CDR3 is TGTGCCAGTAACGATCCGGGACAGGGGAATGAAAAACTGTTTTTT.

The chain uses TRBV5-1 and TRBJ2-1; 10 bases line up with TRBD1. Germline V gives CDR1 SGHRS, CDR2 YFSETQ. After removal of 3 bases from V and 8 bases from J, the junction contained 8 bases not matched to a gene. This CDR3 region has 15 residues. In nucleotides, the CDR3 is TGCGCCAGCAGCTCGGGGACAGGGGTGACCCATGAGCAGTTCTTC. Its protein product is CASSSGTGVTHEQFF.

The chain combines TRBV6-1 with TRBJ1-1; maybe TRBD1 (6 bases). Germline lookup yields CDR1 MNHNS and CDR2 SASEGT. This CDR3 has 13 amino acids. V was clipped by 4 bases and J by 4 bases, with 10 bases between them. For the CDR3, the DNA is TGTGCCAGCAGTGCACAGGGTTCCACTGAAGCTTTCTTT. Amino acids: CASSAQGSTEAFF.

The rearrangement uses TRBV28 and TRBJ2-1, with D perhaps TRBD2 (6 bases). V lost 4 bases to trimming and J lost 1 base, with 17 bases between them. This CDR3 region has 17 residues. Germline CDR1 and CDR2: MDHEN and SYDVKM. CDR3 loop: CASSSSGSGRSYNEQFF. In DNA, the CDR3 is TGTGCCAGCAGTTCCTCCGGGTCGGGGAGGTCCTACAATGAGCAGTTCTTC.

The chain has TRBV5-4 and TRBJ1-2; the D is unclear. V was shortened by 1 base and J by 8 bases, with 18 bases between the two germline ends. CDR3 size: 15 residues. Per the germline V gene, CDR1 is SGHNT and CDR2 is YYREEE (reference sequence). The CDR3 DNA is TGTGCCAGCAGCTTGTGGCAAGTCCTGTCCAAAGGCTACACCTTC. This sequence encodes CASSLWQVLSKGYTF.

The V call is TRBV5-1, the J call TRBJ1-4, with D tentatively TRBD1 (5 bases). Germline CDR1 reads SGHRS; CDR2 reads YFSETQ. This CDR3 region has 16 residues. Trimming cost V 4 bases and J 3 bases, with 16 bases left between them. The CDR3 here is CASSPINRGANEKLFF. The CDR3 bases are TGCGCCAGCAGCCCAATTAATCGGGGGGCTAATGAAAAACTGTTTTTT.

V gene TRBV12-5 combines with J gene TRBJ2-5, with D possibly being TRBD2 (5 bases). The V end was cut by 0 bases, the J end by 0 bases, with 17 bases between. Germline assignment: CDR1 LGHNT and CDR2 FRNRAP. This CDR3 region has 18 residues. The CDR3 DNA reads as TGTGCTAGTGGTTTGGTTGATCGGGTCGGGATGGACCAAGAGACCCAGTACTTC. Translated, it gives CASGLVDRVGMDQETQYF. Full variable domain (rest looked up from reference TRBV12-5 and TRBJ2-5): DARVTQTPRHKVTEMGQEVTMRCQPILGHNTVFWYRQTMMQGLELLAYFRNRAPLDDSGMPKDRFSAEMPDATLATLKIQPSEPRDSAVYFCASGLVDRVGMDQETQYFGPGTRLLVL.